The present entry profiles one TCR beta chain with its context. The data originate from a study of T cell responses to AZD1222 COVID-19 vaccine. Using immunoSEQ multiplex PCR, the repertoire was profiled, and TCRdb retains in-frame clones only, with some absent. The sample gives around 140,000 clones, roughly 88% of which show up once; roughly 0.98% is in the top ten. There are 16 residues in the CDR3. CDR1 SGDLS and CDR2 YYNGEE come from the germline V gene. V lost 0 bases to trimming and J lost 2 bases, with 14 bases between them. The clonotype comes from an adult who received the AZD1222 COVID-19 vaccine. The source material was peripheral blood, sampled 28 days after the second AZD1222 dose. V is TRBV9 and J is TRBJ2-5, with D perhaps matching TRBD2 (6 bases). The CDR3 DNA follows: TGTGCCAGCAGCGTAGGGAGGGGCGCGAGACAAGAGACCCAGTACTTC. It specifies CASSVGRGARQETQYF.